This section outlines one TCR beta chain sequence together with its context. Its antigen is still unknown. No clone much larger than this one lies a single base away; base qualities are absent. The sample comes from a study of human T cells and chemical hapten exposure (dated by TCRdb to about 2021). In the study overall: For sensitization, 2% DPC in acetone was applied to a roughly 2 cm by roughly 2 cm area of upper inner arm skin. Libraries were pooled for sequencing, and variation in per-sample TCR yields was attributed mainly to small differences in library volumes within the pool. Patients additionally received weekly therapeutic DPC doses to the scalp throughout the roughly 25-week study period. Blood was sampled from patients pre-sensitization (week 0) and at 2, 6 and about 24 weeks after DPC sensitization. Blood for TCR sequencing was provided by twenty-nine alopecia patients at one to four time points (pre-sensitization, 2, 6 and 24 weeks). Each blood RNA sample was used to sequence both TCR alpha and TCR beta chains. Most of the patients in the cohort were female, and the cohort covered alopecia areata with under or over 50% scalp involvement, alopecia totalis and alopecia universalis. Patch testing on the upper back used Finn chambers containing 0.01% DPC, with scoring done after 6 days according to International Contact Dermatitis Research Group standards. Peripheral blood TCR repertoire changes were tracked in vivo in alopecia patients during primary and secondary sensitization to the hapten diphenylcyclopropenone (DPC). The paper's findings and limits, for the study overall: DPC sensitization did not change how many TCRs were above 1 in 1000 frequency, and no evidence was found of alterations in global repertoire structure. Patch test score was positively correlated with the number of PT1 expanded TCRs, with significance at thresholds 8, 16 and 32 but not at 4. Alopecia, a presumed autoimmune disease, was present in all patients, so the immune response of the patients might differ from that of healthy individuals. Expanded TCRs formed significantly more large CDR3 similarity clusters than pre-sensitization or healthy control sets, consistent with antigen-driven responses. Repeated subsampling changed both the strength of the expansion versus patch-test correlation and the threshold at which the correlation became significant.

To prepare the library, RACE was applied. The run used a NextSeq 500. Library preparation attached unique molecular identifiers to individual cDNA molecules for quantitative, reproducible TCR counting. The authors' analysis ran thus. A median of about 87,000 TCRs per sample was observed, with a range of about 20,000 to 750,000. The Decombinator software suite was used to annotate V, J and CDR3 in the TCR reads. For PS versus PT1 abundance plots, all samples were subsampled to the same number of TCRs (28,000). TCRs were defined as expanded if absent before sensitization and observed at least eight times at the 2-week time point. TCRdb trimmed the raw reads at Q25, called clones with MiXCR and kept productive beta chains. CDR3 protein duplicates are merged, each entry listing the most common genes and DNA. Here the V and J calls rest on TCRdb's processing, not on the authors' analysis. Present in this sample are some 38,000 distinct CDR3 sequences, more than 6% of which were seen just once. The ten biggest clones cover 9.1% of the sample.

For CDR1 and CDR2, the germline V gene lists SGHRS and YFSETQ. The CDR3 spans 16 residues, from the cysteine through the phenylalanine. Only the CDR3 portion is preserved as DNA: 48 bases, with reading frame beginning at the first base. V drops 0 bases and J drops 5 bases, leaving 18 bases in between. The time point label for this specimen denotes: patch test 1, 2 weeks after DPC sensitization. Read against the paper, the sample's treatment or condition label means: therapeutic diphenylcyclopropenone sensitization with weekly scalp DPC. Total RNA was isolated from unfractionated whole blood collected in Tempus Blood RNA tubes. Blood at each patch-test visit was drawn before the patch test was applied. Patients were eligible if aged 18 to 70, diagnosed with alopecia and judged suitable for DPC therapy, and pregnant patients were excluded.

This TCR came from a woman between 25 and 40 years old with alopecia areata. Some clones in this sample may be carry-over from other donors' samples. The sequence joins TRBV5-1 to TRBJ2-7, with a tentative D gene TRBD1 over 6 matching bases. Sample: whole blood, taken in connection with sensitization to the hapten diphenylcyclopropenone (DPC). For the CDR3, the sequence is CASSLAFSGAIDEQYF. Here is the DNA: TGCGCCAGCAGCTTGGCCTTTTCAGGGGCTATCGACGAGCAGTACTTC.